The 18 T cell receptor beta chains reported below all come from one sample, sequenced in a study of blood T cell repertoires in COVID-19 (dated by TCRdb to the early 2020s). The library was obtained by the immunoSEQ multiplex PCR assay. TCRdb re-hosts the immuneACCESS table, in-frame sequences only. Its copies lack some clones; in the studies checked, an unresolved V gene accounts for under half of them, and the cause for the rest is not known. Within this sample are a few hundred thousand clones, with around four fifths of them counted one time only. The ten largest clones capture around 4.2% of the sample. Sequencing was carried out using peripheral blood. These receptors were taken from a woman aged 45-59 years with active or convalescent COVID-19.

The V call is TRBV5-1, the J call TRBJ1-1; D gene ambiguous. Trimming removed 2 bases at V and 5 bases at J, with 13 bases between. From germline, CDR1 is SGHRS and CDR2 YFSETQ. The CDR3 covers 14 residues. The CDR3 bases are TGCGCCAGCAGCTTAGATTCAGGAGGGACTGAAGCTTTCTTT. It translates to CASSLDSGGTEAFF.

The V gene is TRBV7-9, the J gene TRBJ1-1; D remains ambiguous. Germline CDR1 SEHNR, CDR2 FQNEAQ (reference sequence). Trimming took off 3 bases at V and 1 base at J, with 3 bases between the two ends. The CDR3 loop spans 12 amino acids. CDR3 in amino acids: CASSFQNTEAFF. In DNA, the CDR3 is TGTGCCAGCAGCTTTCAGAACACTGAAGCTTTCTTT.

The sample holds many counts of this clone. This chain uses TRBV3-1 (or the pseudogene TRBV3-2) with TRBJ1-2; D remains unclear. CDR1 and CDR2 (germline): LGHDT, YNNKEL (reference sequence). The CDR3 contains 15 residues. V lost 1 base, J lost 4 bases, and 13 bases lay in between. The CDR3 here is CASSQGPAGSYGYTF. For the CDR3, the DNA is TGTGCCAGCAGCCAAGGCCCTGCGGGCAGCTATGGCTACACCTTC.

In its sample, this clone was seen once. The V and J genes are TRBV4-1 and TRBJ2-1, with TRBD1 as a possible D gene (6 bases). This CDR3 region has 17 residues. Between the trimmed V and J ends, which lost 3 bases and 3 bases, there was a span of 18 bases. CDR1 is MGHRA and CDR2 is YSYEKL in the germline V gene. CDR3 region: CASSHPPGTPNYNEQFF. DNA for the CDR3: TGCGCCAGCAGCCATCCTCCTGGGACACCGAACTACAATGAGCAGTTCTTC.

V is TRBV30 and J is TRBJ2-1; 7 nucleotides line up with TRBD1. The ends lost 2 bases at V and 4 bases at J; junction bases unmatched: 11. The CDR3 is made up of 16 amino acids. Per the germline V gene, CDR1 is GTSNPN and CDR2 is SVGIG (reference sequence). In nucleotides, the CDR3 is TGTGCCTGGAGTACAGGGGACGGAATCGGGTACAATGAGCAGTTCTTC. Residues: CAWSTGDGIGYNEQFF.

The chain carries TRBV2 and TRBJ2-7; 9 nucleotides match TRBD2. The length of the CDR3 is 15 residues. Germline-derived CDR1 and CDR2 are SNHLY and FYNNEI. After removal of 8 bases from V and 1 base from J, the junction contained 9 bases not matched to a gene. For the CDR3, the DNA is TGTGCCAGCGGTTCTAGCGGGATTCTTTCCTACGAGCAGTACTTC. Translating gives CASGSSGILSYEQYF. Full variable domain (rest looked up from reference TRBV2 and TRBJ2-7): EPEVTQTPSHQVTQMGQEVILRCVPISNHLYFYWYRQILGQKVEFLVSFYNNEISEKSEIFDDQFSVERPDGSNFTLKIRSTKLEDSAMYFCASGSSGILSYEQYFGPGTRLTVT.

This clone has a single count. The chain has TRBV28 and TRBJ2-5; D remains unclear. Trimming cost V 8 bases and J 2 bases, with 12 bases left between them. The CDR3 length is 13 residues. Germline CDR1 MDHEN, CDR2 SYDVKM. The CDR3 loop reads CASVSIQQETQYF. CDR3 DNA: TGTGCCAGCGTCTCGATCCAGCAAGAGACCCAGTACTTC.

The chain employs TRBV6-4 and TRBJ1-2; a weak D match, TRBD1 (5 bases). This CDR3 contains 14 residues. The V end lost 6 bases, the J end lost 1 base, and 12 bases lay between the germline ends. The V gene's germline CDR1 is MRHNA and CDR2 SNTAGT. The CDR3 loop reads CASRATGDNYGYTF. CDR3 nucleotides: TGTGCCAGCAGAGCAACGGGGGATAACTATGGCTACACCTTC.

The rearrangement uses TRBV19 and TRBJ2-1; TRBD2 agrees at 9 bases. J was trimmed by 8 bases and V by 7 bases; bases with no gene match: 12. In germline, CDR1 is LNHDA, CDR2 SQIVND (reference sequence). The CDR3 has 15 residues. CDR3 protein: CASMRLAVPGHEQFF. The DNA of the CDR3 is TGTGCCAGTATGAGACTAGCGGTCCCCGGGCATGAGCAGTTCTTC.

The chain has TRBV18 and TRBJ2-7; 9 nucleotides agree with TRBD1. There are 15 residues in the CDR3. The V and J ends lost 5 bases and 5 bases, in that order; junction bases with no gene match: 10. Germline loops: CDR1 KGHSH, CDR2 LQKENI. CDR3 sequence: CASSIKQGAVNEQYF. The CDR3 DNA reads TGTGCCAGCTCAATTAAACAGGGGGCGGTGAACGAGCAGTACTTC.

The chain is built from TRBV7-2 and TRBJ1-1, with 10 bases lining up with TRBD1. Germline CDR1 SGHTA, CDR2 FQGNSA. After removal of 4 bases from V and 10 bases from J, the junction contained 6 bases not matched to a gene. The CDR3 has 13 residues. CDR3 nucleotides: TGTGCCAGCAGCTCTCGACAGGGGGCGCGAGCTTTCTTT. Its protein is CASSSRQGARAFF.

CDR3: CASSQSTPRAHRDYGYTF. DNA of the CDR3: TGCGCCAGCAGCCAAAGCACACCCAGGGCTCACAGGGACTATGGCTACACCTTC. The chain uses TRBV4-1 and TRBJ1-2; D perhaps matches TRBD1 (6 bases). This CDR3 comprises 18 residues. V was shortened by 2 bases and J by 3 bases, with 22 bases between the two germline ends. Germline lookup yields CDR1 MGHRA and CDR2 YSYEKL.

J is TRBJ2-1 and V is TRBV5-5; 11 positions match TRBD2. Per germline, CDR1 SGHKS and CDR2 YYEKEE (reference sequence). The CDR3 extends over 15 amino acids. V shed 4 bases, J shed 6 bases, and the junction held 6 bases outside the gene matches. The CDR3 DNA is TGTGCCAGCAGCCGGGGACTAGCGGCAATCAATGAGCAGTTCTTC. This encodes CASSRGLAAINEQFF.

The chain carries TRBV3-1 (or the pseudogene TRBV3-2) and TRBJ2-7; TRBD1 might be the D (5 bases). CDR3 length: 11 residues. V gave up 4 bases and J gave up 4 bases, with 5 bases separating them. Germline CDR1 is LGHDT and CDR2 is YNNKEL (reference sequence). CDR3: CASSRQYEQYF. The CDR3 region has the DNA TGTGCCAGCAGCCGACAGTACGAGCAGTACTTC.

This clone was observed a single time. V usage is TRBV19 and J usage is TRBJ2-1, with 10 bases that match TRBD2. Germline V CDR1 and CDR2: LNHDA, SQIVND (reference sequence). This CDR3 is built from 15 residues. V lost 6 bases and J lost 5; bases outside the gene matches: 7. The DNA of the CDR3 is TGTGCCAGTAGGAAGGGGCTAGCGGGAGACAATGAGCAGTTCTTC. Amino acids: CASRKGLAGDNEQFF.

The gene calls are TRBV19 and TRBJ2-3; 13 nucleotides line up with TRBD2. The J segment lost 11 bases and the V segment lost 4 bases, leaving 9 bases of the junction unmatched. Germline CDR1 is LNHDA and CDR2 is SQIVND (reference sequence). This CDR3 spans 15 amino acids. The chain's CDR3 is CASSTRTSGREWQYF. The CDR3 DNA reads as TGTGCCAGTAGTACCCGGACTAGCGGGAGAGAGTGGCAGTATTTT.

This chain links TRBV5-6 with TRBJ1-1; 9 bases are a match to TRBD1. The V gene end was trimmed by 4 bases and the J gene end by 0 bases; junction bases not matched to a gene: 13. The CDR3 is 18 amino acids. The germline CDR1 and CDR2 sequences are SGHDT and YYEEEE. CDR3 sequence reads: CASSPEGTGFPMNTEAFF. As DNA, the CDR3 is TGTGCCAGCAGCCCGGAGGGGACAGGGTTCCCAATGAACACTGAAGCTTTCTTT.

This clone was found once. The rearrangement links TRBV7-8 to TRBJ2-1, with 8 positions matching TRBD2. The J segment lost 7 bases and the V segment lost 4 bases, leaving 9 bases of the junction unmatched. The CDR3 is 15 amino acids. Germline values: CDR1 SGHVS, CDR2 FQNEAQ. The CDR3 nucleotides read TGTGCCAGCAGCTCCGGTAGCGGGATGGTGAATGAGCAGTTCTTC. It specifies CASSSGSGMVNEQFF.